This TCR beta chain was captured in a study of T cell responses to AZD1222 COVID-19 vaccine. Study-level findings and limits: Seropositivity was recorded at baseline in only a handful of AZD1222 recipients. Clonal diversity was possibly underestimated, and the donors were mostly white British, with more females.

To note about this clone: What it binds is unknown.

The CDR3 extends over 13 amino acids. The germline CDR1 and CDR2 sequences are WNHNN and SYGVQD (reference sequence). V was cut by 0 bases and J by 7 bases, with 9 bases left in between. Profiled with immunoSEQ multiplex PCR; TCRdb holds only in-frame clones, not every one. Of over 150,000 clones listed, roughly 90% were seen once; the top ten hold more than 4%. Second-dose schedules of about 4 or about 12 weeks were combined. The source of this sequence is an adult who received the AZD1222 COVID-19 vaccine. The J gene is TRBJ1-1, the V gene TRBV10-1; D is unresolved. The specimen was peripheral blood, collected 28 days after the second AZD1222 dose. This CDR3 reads CASSESSGFEAFF. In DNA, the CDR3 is TGCGCCAGCAGTGAGTCGAGCGGGTTTGAAGCTTTCTTT.